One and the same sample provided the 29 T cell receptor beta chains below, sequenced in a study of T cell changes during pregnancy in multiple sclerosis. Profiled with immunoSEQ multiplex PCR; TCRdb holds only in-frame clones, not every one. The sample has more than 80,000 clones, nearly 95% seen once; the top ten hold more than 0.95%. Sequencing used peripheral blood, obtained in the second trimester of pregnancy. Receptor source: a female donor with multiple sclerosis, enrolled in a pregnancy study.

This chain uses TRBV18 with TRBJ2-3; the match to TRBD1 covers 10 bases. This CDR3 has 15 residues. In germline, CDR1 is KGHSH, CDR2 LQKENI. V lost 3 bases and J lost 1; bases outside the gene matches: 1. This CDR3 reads CASSPGTGGTDTQYF. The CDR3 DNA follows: TGTGCCAGCTCACCCGGGACAGGGGGCACAGATACGCAGTATTTT.

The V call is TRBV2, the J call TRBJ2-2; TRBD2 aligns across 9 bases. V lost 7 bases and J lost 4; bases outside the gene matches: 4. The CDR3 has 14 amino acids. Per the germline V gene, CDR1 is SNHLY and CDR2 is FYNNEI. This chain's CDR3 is CASTGLALTGELFF. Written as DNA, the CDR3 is TGTGCCAGCACGGGACTAGCCCTCACCGGGGAGCTGTTTTTT.

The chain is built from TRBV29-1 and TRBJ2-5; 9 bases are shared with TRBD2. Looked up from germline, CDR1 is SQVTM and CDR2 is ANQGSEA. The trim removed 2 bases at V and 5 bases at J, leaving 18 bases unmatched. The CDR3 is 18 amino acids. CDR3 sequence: CSVEPMGREGRFGETQYF. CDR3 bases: TGCAGCGTTGAACCCATGGGGCGGGAGGGCCGGTTTGGTGAGACCCAGTACTTC.

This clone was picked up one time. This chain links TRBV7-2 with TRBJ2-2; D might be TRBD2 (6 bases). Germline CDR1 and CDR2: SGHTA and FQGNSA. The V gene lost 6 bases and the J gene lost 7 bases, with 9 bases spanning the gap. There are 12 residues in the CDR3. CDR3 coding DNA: TGTGCCAGCAGGGAGGGTATCGGGGAGCTGTTTTTT. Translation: CASREGIGELFF.

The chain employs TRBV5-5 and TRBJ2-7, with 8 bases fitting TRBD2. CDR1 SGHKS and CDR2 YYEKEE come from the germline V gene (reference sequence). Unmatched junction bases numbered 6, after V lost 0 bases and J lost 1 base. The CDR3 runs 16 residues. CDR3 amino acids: CASSLGLAIISYEQYF. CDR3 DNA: TGTGCCAGCAGCTTGGGACTAGCGATAATTTCCTACGAGCAGTACTTC. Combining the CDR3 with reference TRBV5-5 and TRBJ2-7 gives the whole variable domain DAGVTQSPTHLIKTRGQQVTLRCSPISGHKSVSWYQQVLGQGPQFIFQYYEKEERGRGNFPDRFSARQFPNYSSELNVNALLLGDSALYLCASSLGLAIISYEQYFGPGTRLTVT.

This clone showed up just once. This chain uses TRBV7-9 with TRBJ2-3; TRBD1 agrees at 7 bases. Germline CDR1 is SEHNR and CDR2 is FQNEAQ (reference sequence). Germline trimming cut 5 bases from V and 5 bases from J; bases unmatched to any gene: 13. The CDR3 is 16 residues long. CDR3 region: CASSDHMRGQKDTQYF. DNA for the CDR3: TGTGCCAGCAGCGACCATATGAGGGGACAGAAAGATACGCAGTATTTT.

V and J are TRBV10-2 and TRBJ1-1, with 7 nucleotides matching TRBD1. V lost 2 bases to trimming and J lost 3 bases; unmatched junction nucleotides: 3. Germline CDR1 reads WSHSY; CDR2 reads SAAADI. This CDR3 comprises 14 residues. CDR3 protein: CASSEGRGHTEAFF. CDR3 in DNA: TGCGCCAGCAGTGAGGGAAGGGGGCACACTGAAGCTTTCTTT.

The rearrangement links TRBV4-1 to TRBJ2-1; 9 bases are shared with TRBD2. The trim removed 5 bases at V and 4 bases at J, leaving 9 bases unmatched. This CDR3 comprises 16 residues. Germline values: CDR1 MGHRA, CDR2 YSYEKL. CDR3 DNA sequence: TGCGCCAGCAGCTACGGGTTAGCGGGAGTTTACAATGAGCAGTTCTTC. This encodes CASSYGLAGVYNEQFF.

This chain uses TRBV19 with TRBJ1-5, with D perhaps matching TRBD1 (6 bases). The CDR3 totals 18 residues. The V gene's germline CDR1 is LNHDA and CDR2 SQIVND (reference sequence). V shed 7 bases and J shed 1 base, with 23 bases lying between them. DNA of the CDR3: TGTGCCAGTACCGCGAGTCGGGCGTGGGGGGGCAGCAATCAGCCCCAGCATTTT. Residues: CASTASRAWGGSNQPQHF. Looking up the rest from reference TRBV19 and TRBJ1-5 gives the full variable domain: DGGITQSPKYLFRKEGQNVTLSCEQNLNHDAMYWYRQDPGQGLRLIYYSQIVNDFQKGDIAEGYSVSREKKESFPLTVTSAQKNPTAFYLCASTASRAWGGSNQPQHFGDGTRLSIL.

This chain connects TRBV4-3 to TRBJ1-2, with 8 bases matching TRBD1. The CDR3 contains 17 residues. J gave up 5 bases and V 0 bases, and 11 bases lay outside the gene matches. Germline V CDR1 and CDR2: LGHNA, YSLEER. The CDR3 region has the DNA TGCGCCAGCAGCCAAGAATGGGCAGGGGGCGCGGGGTATGGCTACACCTTC. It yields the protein CASSQEWAGGAGYGYTF.

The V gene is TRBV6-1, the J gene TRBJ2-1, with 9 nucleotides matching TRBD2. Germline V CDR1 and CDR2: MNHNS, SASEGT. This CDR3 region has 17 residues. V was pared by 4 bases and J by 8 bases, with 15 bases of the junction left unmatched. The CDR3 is CASSGLSLAGVPDEQFF. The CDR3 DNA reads TGTGCCAGCAGTGGCCTAAGCTTAGCGGGAGTTCCCGATGAGCAGTTCTTC.

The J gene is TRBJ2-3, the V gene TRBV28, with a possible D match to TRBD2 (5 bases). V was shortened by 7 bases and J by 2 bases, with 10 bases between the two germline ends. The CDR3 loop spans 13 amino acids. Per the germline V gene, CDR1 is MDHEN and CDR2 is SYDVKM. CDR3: CASNGLLTDTQYF. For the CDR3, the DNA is TGTGCCAGCAATGGACTGCTCACAGATACGCAGTATTTT. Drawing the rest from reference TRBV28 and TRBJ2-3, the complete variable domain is DVKVTQSSRYLVKRTGEKVFLECVQDMDHENMFWYRQDPGLGLRLIYFSYDVKMKEKGDIPEGYSVSREKKERFSLILESASTNQTSMYLCASNGLLTDTQYFGPGTRLTVL.

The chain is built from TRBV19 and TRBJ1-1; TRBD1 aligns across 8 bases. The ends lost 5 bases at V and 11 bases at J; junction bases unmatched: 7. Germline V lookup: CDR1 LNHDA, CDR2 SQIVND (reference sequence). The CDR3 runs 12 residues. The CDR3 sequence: CASSYPGGDAFF. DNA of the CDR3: TGTGCCAGTAGTTATCCAGGGGGCGACGCTTTCTTT.

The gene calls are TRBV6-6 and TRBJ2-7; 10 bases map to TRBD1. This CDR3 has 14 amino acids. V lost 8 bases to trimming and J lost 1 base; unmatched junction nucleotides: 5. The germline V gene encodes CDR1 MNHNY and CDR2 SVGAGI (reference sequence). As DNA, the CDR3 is TGTGCCAGCCATCGGGACAGGGGATCCTACGAGCAGTACTTC. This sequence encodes CASHRDRGSYEQYF.

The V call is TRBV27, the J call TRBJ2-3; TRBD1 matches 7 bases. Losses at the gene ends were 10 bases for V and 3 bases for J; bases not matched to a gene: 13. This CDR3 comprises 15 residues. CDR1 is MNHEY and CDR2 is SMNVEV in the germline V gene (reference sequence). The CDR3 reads CATGSRAGGTDTQYF. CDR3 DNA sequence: TGTGCCACCGGAAGTAGGGCAGGGGGAACAGATACGCAGTATTTT.

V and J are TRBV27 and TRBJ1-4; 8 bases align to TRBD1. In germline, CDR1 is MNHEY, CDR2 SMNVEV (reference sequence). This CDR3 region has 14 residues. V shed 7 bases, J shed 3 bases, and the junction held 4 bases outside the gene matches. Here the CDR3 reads CASNNRGANEKLFF. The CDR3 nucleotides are TGTGCCAGCAACAACAGGGGGGCTAATGAAAAACTGTTTTTT.

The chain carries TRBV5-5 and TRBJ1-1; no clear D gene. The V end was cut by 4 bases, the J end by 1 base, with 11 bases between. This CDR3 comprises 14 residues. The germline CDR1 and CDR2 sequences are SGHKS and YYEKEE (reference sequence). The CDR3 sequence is CASSVGRGNTEAFF. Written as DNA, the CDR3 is TGTGCCAGCAGCGTTGGGCGGGGGAACACTGAAGCTTTCTTT. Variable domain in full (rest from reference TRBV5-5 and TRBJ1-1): DAGVTQSPTHLIKTRGQQVTLRCSPISGHKSVSWYQQVLGQGPQFIFQYYEKEERGRGNFPDRFSARQFPNYSSELNVNALLLGDSALYLCASSVGRGNTEAFFGQGTRLTVV.

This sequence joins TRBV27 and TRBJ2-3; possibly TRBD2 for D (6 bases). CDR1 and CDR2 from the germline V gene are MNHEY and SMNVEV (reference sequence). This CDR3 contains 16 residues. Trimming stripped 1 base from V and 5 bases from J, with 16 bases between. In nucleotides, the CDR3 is TGTGCCAGCAGTTTATTGGCGGGATGGGGTAGAGATACGCAGTATTTT. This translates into CASSLLAGWGRDTQYF.

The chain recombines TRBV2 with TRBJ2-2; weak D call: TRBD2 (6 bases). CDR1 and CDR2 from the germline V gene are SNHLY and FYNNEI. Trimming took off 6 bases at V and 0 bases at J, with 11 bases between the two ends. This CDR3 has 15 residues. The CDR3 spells CASRILASNTGELFF. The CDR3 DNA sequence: TGTGCCAGCAGGATTCTAGCGTCGAACACCGGGGAGCTGTTTTTT.

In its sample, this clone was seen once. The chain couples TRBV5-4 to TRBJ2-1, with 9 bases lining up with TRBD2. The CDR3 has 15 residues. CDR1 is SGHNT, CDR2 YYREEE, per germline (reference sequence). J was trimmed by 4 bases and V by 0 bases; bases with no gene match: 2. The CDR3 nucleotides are TGTGCCAGCAGCTTGGGTCTAGCGGGATACAATGAGCAGTTCTTC. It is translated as CASSLGLAGYNEQFF.

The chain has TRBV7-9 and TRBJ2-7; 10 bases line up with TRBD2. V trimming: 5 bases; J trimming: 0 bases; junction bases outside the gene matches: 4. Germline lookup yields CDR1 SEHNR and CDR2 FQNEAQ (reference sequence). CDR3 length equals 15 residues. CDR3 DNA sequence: TGTGCCAGCAGCGAAACTAGCGGGAACTCCTACGAGCAGTACTTC. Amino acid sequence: CASSETSGNSYEQYF.

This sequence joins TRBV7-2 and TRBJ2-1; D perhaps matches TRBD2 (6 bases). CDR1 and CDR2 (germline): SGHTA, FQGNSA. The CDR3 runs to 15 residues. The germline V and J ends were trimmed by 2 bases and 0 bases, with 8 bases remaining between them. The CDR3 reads CASSLSGGSYNEQFF. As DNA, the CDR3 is TGTGCCAGCAGCTTATCCGGGGGCTCCTACAATGAGCAGTTCTTC.

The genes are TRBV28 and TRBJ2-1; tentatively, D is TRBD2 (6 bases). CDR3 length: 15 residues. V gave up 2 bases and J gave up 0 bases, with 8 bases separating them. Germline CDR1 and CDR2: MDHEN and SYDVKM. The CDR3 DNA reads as TGTGCCAGCAGTTTAGCGGGAAGCTCCTACAATGAGCAGTTCTTC. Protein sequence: CASSLAGSSYNEQFF.

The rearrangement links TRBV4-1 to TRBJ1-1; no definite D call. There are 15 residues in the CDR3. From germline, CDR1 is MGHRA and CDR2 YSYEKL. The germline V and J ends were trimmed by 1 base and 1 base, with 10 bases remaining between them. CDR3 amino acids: CASSQGHSGNTEAFF. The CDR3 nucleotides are TGCGCCAGCAGCCAAGGCCACTCCGGGAACACTGAAGCTTTCTTT.

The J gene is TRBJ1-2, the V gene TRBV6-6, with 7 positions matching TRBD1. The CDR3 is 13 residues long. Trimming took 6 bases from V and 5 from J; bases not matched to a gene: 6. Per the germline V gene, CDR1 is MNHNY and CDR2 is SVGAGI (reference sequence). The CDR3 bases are TGTGCCAGCAGCCACGACAGGGTTTATGGCTACACCTTC. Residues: CASSHDRVYGYTF.

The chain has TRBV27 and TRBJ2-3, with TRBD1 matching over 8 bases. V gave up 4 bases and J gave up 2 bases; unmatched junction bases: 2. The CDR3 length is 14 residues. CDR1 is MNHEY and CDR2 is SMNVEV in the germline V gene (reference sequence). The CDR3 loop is CASSWGQVTDTQYF. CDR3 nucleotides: TGTGCCAGCAGTTGGGGACAGGTCACAGATACGCAGTATTTT.

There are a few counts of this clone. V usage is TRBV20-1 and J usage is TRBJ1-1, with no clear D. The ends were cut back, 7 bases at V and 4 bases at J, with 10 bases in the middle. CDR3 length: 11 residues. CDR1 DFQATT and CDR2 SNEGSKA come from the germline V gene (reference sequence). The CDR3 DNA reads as TGCAGTGGATCCTACGGCACTGAAGCTTTCTTT. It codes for CSGSYGTEAFF.

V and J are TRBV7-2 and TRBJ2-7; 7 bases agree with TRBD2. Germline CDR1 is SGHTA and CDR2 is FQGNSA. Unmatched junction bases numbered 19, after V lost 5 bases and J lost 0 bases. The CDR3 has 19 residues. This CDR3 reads CASSRFPPLRDYYSYEQYF. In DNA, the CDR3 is TGTGCCAGCAGCCGGTTCCCCCCGCTCCGGGACTACTACTCCTACGAGCAGTACTTC. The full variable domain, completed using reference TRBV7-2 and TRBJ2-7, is GAGVSQSPSNKVTEKGKDVELRCDPISGHTALYWYRQSLGQGLEFLIYFQGNSAPDKSGLPSDRFSAERTGGSVSTLTIQRTQQEDSAVYLCASSRFPPLRDYYSYEQYFGPGTRLTVT.

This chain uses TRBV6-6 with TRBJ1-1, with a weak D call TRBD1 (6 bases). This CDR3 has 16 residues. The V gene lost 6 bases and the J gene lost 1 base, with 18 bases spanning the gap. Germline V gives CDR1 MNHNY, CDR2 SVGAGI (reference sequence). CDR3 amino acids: CASRNQGLLGNTEAFF. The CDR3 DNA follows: TGTGCCAGCAGAAACCAGGGGCTGTTAGGGAACACTGAAGCTTTCTTT.